This TCR beta chain was captured by sequencing in a study of human T cells and chemical hapten exposure. MiXCR, run by TCRdb on the RACE reads, gives a single entry per CDR3 protein. The table has 300,000 to 400,000 distinct CDR3 sequences, around 7% seen once; the top ten hold more than 7%. This clonotype was seen ten or more times. Sample time point: patch test 1, 2 weeks after DPC sensitization. The sample's treatment: therapeutic diphenylcyclopropenone sensitization with weekly scalp DPC. V lost 1 base, J lost 5 bases, and 8 bases lay in between. Per germline, CDR1 SEHNR and CDR2 FQNEAQ (reference sequence). The CDR3 sequence is 13 residues long.

The specimen was whole blood, collected in connection with sensitization to the hapten diphenylcyclopropenone (DPC). This sequence originates from a woman aged 18-30 years with alopecia areata. Some clones in this sample may be carry-over from other donors' samples. The V call is TRBV7-9, the J call TRBJ1-1; the D is unclear. CDR3 in DNA: TGTGCCAGCAGCTTAGGGGCGGGAACTGAAGCTTTCTTT. Its translation: CASSLGAGTEAFF.